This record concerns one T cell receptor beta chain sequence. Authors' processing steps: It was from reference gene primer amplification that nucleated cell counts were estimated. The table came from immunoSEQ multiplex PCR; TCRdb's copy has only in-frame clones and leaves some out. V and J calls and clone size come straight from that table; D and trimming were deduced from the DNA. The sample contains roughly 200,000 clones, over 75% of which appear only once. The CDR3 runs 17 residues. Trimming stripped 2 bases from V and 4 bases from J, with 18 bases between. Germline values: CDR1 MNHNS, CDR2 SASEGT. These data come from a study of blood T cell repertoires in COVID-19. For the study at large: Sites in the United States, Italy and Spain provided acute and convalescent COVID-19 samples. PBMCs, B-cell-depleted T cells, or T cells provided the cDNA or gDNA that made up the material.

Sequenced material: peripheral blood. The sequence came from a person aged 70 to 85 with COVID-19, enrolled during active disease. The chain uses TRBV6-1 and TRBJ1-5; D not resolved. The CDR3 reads CASSEYQAGLINQPQHF. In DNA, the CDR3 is TGTGCCAGCAGTGAATATCAGGCGGGCCTAATAAATCAGCCCCAGCATTTT.